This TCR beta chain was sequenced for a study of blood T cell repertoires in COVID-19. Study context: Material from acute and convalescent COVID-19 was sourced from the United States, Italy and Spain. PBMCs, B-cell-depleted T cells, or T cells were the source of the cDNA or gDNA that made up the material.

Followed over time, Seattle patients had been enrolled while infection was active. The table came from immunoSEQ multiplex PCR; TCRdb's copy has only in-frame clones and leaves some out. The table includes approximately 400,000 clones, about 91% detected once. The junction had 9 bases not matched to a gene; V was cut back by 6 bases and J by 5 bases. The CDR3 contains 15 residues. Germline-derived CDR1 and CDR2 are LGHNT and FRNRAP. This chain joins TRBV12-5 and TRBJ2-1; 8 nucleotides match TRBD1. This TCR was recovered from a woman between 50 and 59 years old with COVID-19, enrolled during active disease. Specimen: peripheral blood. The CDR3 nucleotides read TGTGCTAGTGGGTCGAGACAGGGGATTAACAATGAGCAGTTCTTC. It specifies CASGSRQGINNEQFF.